This TCR beta chain came from a study of long-term antiretroviral therapy in people with HIV. Study-wide results and caveats: Post-ART diversity increased but stayed below transplant donor controls.

A v3.0 immunoSEQ assay was performed at survey level. Clones were read by immunoSEQ multiplex PCR, and TCRdb kept only the in-frame ones, dropping some. The sample lists 34,000 or so clones; over 70% were seen once. As regards this clone: As yet, its antigen is unknown.

Germline V lookup: CDR1 SGHDN, CDR2 FVKESK. V lost 4 bases and J 3 bases, leaving 21 bases between the germline ends. CDR3 length: 17 residues. The specimen was unsorted PBMCs, collected 0.6 years after starting antiretroviral therapy. The sequence was collected from a man aged 18 to 30 with HIV. The J gene is TRBJ1-1, the V gene TRBV14, with D hard to call. This CDR3 is CASSLRLAPQADTEAFF. As DNA, the CDR3 is TGTGCCAGCAGCCTACGACTCGCTCCCCAGGCAGACACTGAAGCTTTCTTT.